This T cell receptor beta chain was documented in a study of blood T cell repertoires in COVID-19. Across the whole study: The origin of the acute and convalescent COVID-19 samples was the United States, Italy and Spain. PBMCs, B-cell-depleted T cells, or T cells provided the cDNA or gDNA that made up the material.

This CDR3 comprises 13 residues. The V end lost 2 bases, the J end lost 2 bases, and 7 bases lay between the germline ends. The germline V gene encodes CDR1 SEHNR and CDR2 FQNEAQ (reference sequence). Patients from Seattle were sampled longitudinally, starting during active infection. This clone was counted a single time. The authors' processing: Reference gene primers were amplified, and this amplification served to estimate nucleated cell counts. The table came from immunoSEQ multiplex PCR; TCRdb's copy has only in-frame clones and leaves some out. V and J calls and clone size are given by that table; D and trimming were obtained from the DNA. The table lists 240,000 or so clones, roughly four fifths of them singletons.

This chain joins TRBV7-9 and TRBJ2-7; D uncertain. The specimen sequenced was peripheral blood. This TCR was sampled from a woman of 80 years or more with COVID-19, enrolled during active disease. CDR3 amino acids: CASSLSGTYEQYF. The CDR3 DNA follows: TGTGCCAGCAGCTTATCCGGTACCTACGAGCAGTACTTC.